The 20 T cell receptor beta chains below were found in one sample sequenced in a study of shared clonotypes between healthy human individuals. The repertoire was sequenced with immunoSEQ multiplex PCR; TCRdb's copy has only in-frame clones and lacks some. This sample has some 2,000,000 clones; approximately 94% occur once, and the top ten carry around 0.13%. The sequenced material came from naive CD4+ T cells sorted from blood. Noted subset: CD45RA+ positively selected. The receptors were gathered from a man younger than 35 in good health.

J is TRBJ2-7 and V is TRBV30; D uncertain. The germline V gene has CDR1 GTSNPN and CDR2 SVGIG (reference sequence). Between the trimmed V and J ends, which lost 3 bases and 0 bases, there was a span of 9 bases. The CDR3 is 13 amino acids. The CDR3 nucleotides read TGTGCCTGGAGCCGACTTGTCTCCTACGAGCAGTACTTC. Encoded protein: CAWSRLVSYEQYF.

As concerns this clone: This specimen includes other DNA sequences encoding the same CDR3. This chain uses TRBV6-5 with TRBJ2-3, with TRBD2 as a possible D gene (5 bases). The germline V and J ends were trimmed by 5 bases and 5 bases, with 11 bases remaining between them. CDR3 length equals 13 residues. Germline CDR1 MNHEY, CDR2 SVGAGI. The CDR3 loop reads CASSPGVGDTQYF. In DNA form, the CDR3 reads TGTGCCAGCAGTCCCGGGGTAGGAGATACGCAGTATTTT.

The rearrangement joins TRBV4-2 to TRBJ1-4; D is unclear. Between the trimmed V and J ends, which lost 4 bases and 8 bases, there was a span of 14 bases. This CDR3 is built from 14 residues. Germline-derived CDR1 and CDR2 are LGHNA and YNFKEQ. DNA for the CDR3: TGTGCCAGCAGCCGAGGTGTGGGTGGGGAAAAACTGTTTTTT. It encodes CASSRGVGGEKLFF.

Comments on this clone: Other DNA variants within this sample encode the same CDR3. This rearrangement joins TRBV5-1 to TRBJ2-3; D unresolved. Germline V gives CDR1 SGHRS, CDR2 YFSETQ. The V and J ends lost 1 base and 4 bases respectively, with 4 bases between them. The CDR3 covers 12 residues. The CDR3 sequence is CASSLPSDTQYF. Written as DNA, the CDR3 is TGCGCCAGCAGCTTGCCCTCAGATACGCAGTATTTT.

Here the CDR3 reads CASSLAQGANSYEQYF. CDR3 bases: TGTGCCAGCAGCTTAGCTCAGGGGGCGAATTCCTACGAGCAGTACTTC. The J gene is TRBJ2-7, the V gene TRBV7-6, with 8 bases matching TRBD1. J lost 1 base, V lost 0 bases, and 5 bases had no gene match. From germline, CDR1 is SGHVS and CDR2 FNYEAQ. The CDR3 contains 16 residues.

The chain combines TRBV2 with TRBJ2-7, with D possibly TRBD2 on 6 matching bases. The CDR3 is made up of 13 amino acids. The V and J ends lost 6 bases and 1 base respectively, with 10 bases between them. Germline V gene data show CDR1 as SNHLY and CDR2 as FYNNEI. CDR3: CASSLSGSYEQYF. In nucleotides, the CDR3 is TGTGCCAGCAGCTTAAGCGGGTCCTACGAGCAGTACTTC.

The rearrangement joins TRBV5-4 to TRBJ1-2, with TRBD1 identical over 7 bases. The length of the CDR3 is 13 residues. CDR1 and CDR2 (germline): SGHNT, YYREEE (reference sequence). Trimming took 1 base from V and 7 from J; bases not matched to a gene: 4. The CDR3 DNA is TGTGCCAGCAGCTTGTTACAGGGGTTTGGCTACACCTTC. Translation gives CASSLLQGFGYTF.

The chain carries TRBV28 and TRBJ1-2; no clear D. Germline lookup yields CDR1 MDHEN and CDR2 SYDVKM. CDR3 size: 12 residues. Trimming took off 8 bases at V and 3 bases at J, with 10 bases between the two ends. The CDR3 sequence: CASRPDHYGYTF. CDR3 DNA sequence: TGTGCCAGCCGACCCGACCACTATGGCTACACCTTC.

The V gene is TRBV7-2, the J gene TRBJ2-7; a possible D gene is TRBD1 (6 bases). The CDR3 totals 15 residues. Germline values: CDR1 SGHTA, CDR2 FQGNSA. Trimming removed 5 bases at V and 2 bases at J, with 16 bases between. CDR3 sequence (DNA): TGTGCCAGCAGCGTCACCAGGGACACGGCCTACGAGCAGTACTTC. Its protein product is CASSVTRDTAYEQYF.

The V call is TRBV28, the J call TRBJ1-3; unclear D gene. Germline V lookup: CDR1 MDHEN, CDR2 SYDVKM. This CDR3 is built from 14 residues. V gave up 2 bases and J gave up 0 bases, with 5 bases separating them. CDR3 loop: CASSLMSSGNTIYF. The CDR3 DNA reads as TGTGCCAGCAGTTTAATGAGCTCTGGAAACACCATATATTTT.

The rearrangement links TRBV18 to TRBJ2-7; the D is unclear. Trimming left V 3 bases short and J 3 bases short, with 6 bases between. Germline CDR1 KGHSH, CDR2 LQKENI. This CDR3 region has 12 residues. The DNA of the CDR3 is TGTGCCAGCTCACCCCAAGTCTACGAGCAGTACTTC. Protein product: CASSPQVYEQYF. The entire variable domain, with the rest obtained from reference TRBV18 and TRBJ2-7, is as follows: NAGVMQNPRHLVRRRGQEARLRCSPMKGHSHVYWYRQLPEEGLKFMVYLQKENIIDESGMPKERFSAEFPKEGPSILRIQQVVRGDSAAYFCASSPQVYEQYFGPGTRLTVT.

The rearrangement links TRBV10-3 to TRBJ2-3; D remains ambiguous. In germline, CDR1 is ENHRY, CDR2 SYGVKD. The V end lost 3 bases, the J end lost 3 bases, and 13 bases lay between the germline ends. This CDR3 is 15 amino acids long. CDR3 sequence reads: CAISEGPLGTDTQYF. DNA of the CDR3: TGTGCCATCAGTGAAGGGCCCCTCGGGACAGATACGCAGTATTTT.

CDR3: CAWSVGGPSEKLFF. In nucleotides, the CDR3 is TGTGCCTGGAGTGTGGGGGGCCCAAGTGAAAAACTGTTTTTT. The chain couples TRBV30 to TRBJ1-4, with a possible D match to TRBD1 (6 bases). V shed 0 bases and J shed 7 bases, with 12 bases lying between them. CDR1 is GTSNPN, CDR2 SVGIG, per germline (reference sequence). This CDR3 has 14 amino acids.

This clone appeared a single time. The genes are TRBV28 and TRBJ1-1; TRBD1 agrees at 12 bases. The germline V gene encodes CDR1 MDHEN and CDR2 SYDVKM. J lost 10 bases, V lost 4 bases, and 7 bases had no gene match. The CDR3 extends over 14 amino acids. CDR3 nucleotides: TGTGCCAGCAGTTCGGGACAGGGGGCGCGTGGAGCTTTCTTT. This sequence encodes CASSSGQGARGAFF. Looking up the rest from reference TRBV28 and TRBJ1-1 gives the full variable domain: DVKVTQSSRYLVKRTGEKVFLECVQDMDHENMFWYRQDPGLGLRLIYFSYDVKMKEKGDIPEGYSVSREKKERFSLILESASTNQTSMYLCASSSGQGARGAFFGQGTRLTVV.

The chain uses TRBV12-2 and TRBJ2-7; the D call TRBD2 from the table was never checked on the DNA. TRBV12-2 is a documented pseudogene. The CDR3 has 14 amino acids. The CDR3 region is CASKRRGAYWEQYF. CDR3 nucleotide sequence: TGTGCAAGTAAGCGGCGGGGGGCCTACTGGGAGCAGTACTTC.

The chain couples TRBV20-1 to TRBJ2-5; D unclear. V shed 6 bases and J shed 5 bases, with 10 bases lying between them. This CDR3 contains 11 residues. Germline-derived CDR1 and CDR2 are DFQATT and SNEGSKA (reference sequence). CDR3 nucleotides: TGCAGTGCGGTTGTAGTTGAGACCCAGTACTTC. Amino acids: CSAVVVETQYF.

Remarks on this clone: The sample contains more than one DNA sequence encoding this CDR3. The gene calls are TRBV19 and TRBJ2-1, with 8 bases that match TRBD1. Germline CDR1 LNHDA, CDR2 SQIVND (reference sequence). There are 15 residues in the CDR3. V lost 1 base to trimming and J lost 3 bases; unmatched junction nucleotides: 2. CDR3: CASSIGGQGYNEQFF. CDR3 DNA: TGTGCCAGTAGTATAGGAGGACAGGGCTACAATGAGCAGTTCTTC.

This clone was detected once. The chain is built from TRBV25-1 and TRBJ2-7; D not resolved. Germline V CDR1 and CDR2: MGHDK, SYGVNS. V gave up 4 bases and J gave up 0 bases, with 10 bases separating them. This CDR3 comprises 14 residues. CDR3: CASSGTRSSYEQYF. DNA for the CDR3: TGTGCCAGCAGTGGGACCCGGAGCTCCTACGAGCAGTACTTC.

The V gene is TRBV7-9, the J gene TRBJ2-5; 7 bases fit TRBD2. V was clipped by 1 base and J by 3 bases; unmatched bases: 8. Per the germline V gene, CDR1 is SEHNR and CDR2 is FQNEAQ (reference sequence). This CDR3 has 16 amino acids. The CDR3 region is CASSLGVGLAEETQYF. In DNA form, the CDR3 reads TGTGCCAGCAGCTTAGGGGTAGGGCTAGCGGAAGAGACCCAGTACTTC.

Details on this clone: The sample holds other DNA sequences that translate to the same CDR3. Here the CDR3 reads CASSLDRAYGYTF. The CDR3 DNA follows: TGTGCCAGCAGTTTAGACAGGGCGTATGGCTACACCTTC. The chain uses TRBV28 and TRBJ1-2; TRBD1 matches 7 bases. V was pared by 2 bases and J by 5 bases, with 2 bases of the junction left unmatched. In germline, CDR1 is MDHEN, CDR2 SYDVKM. This CDR3 contains 13 residues.